Listed below are T cell receptor beta chains from one sample, sequenced in a study of T cell changes during pregnancy in multiple sclerosis. Sequencing was performed with immunoSEQ multiplex PCR; in TCRdb, only in-frame clones are kept and a portion is missing. The profile covers approximately 13,000 clones, with over 90% appearing a single time and about 0.27% taken by the ten largest. The input for sequencing was CD4+ T cells from peripheral blood mononuclear cells, taken before pregnancy. These receptor sequences come from a female donor with multiple sclerosis, enrolled in a pregnancy study. Each CDR3 is given with its conserved first and last residue. D genes are given only for firm matches. Clone size is stated in some rows and not others, as once, few, many or a class when expanded.

J gene,clone size,D gene,V gene,CDR3 protein
TRBJ2-1,-,TRBD2,TRBV7-9,CASSILPGTIGVEQFF
TRBJ1-2,-,TRBD1,TRBV6-1,CASSPGTANYGYTF
TRBJ2-1,-,-,TRBV30,CAWSILTGFNYNEQFF
TRBJ1-3,-,TRBD1,TRBV5-5,CASSPGGTGNTIYF
TRBJ2-7,-,TRBD1,TRBV11-2,CASSRDREAHLYEQYF
TRBJ2-7,-,-,TRBV6-1,CATLTGWAYEQYF
TRBJ2-1,-,-,TRBV10-3,CAISGVGLPGDEQFF
TRBJ1-2,-,-,TRBV7-8,CASSLEQGYYGYTF
TRBJ2-5,-,-,TRBV7-2,CASRTHRAGQQETQYF
TRBJ1-6,few,-,TRBV9,CASSHRDSPLHF
TRBJ2-2,-,TRBD2,TRBV7-2,CASSFQAGGVGGELFF
TRBJ1-3,-,-,TRBV14,CASRSGNTIYF
TRBJ1-4,-,-,TRBV5-1,CASSHGQFNEKLFF
TRBJ1-2,-,-,TRBV29-1,CSALPPEGASSYGYTF
TRBJ1-4,-,TRBD1,TRBV7-8,CASSKDRVDEKLFF
TRBJ1-5,-,-,TRBV5-3,CARSLNHVAGNQPQHF
TRBJ2-5,-,TRBD2,TRBV11-3,CASSPTSGETQYF
TRBJ1-6,-,-,TRBV6-5,CASSYSKAGRGSPLHF
TRBJ2-7,-,TRBD2,TRBV6-6,CASGTLAGGLHEQYF
TRBJ2-3,-,TRBD1,TRBV6-1,CASSEPGTGGYTDTQYF
TRBJ1-3,-,-,TRBV7-3,CASSLSGSGNTIYF
TRBJ1-2,-,-,TRBV27,CASSRTGQLANYGYTF
TRBJ2-1,-,TRBD1,TRBV19,CASSIGGQGVDNEQFF
TRBJ2-4,-,-,TRBV7-2,CASSFSDRNDLAKNIQYF
TRBJ2-1,-,TRBD1,TRBV9,CASSVVGQALNEQFF
TRBJ1-2,-,-,TRBV6-5,CASSYIRGYGYTF
TRBJ1-1,-,TRBD1,TRBV9,CASTSRQGEAFF
TRBJ2-2,-,TRBD1,TRBV15,CATSRTGGLNTGELFF
TRBJ1-2,-,-,TRBV6-5,CASSYSSGINYGYTF
TRBJ2-2,once,-,TRBV5-4,CASSQDSTGGELFF
TRBJ1-4,-,-,TRBV6-6,CASRHPPGNEKLFF
TRBJ2-7,-,TRBD1,TRBV6-5,CASSATGTGAYEQYF
TRBJ1-5,-,-,TRBV2,CASSVRENQPQHF
TRBJ2-3,-,TRBD2,TRBV19,CASSSAGSSDTQYF
TRBJ2-7,-,-,TRBV5-1,CASSLTSGRPYEQYF
TRBJ2-2,-,TRBD1,TRBV9,CASSAPGQGVITGELFF
TRBJ2-5,-,-,TRBV5-1,CASSLWTGEETQYF
TRBJ2-2,-,-,TRBV2,CASHGTLNPGELFF
TRBJ2-3,-,TRBD2,TRBV5-1,CASRPAGSTDTQYF
TRBJ2-1,-,TRBD2,TRBV7-2,CASSSAGGEFF
TRBJ2-1,-,TRBD2,TRBV6-5,CASSKLLAGEVEQFF
TRBJ2-6,-,-,TRBV22-1,CPGSLAGEQSRANVLTF
TRBJ2-1,-,TRBD2,TRBV28,CASSFRTSGDRSSYNEQFF
TRBJ1-1,-,TRBD1,TRBV18,CASSPPGGDAFF
TRBJ2-3,-,-,TRBV18,CASSPDSSTDTQYF
TRBJ2-7,-,-,TRBV29-1,CSVDGLAGYEQYF
TRBJ1-3,-,-,TRBV7-7,CASSQGAGNTIYF
TRBJ1-1,-,TRBD1,TRBV7-9,CASSLRDSEAFF
TRBJ2-5,-,TRBD1,TRBV9,CASSVGWGQGLVETQYF
TRBJ2-7,-,TRBD1,TRBV27,CASSRTGREQYF
TRBJ2-1,-,-,TRBV5-1,CASSRTRGSSYNEQFF
TRBJ2-6,-,-,TRBV10-3,CAISESWTAVGSGANVLTF
TRBJ1-1,few,-,TRBV18,CASSPPSLRGTEAFF
TRBJ1-6,-,-,TRBV7-9,CASFPPRGDSRSPLHF
TRBJ2-1,-,TRBD2,TRBV7-2,CASSRGTAGGYNEQFF
TRBJ1-5,-,TRBD1,TRBV19,CASSIIIRRAGGYQPQHF